A selection of T cell receptor beta chains follows, all from one sample in a study of blood T cell repertoires in COVID-19. This table comes from immunoSEQ multiplex PCR, and its TCRdb copy is limited to in-frame clones, with some not included. The sample has 200,000 to 250,000 clones; roughly 88% are singletons. Sequencing was carried out using peripheral blood. All receptors derive from a man aged 30-40 years who had recovered from COVID-19. The CDR3 runs from the conserved cysteine through the conserved F or W. The D gene is left open where the match is weak. Rows give clone size only sometimes, using once, few, many, or a class for an expanded clone.

J | D | length | V | size | CDR3 | DNA
TRBJ1-6 | NA | 17 | TRBV27 | NA | CASSPGALRAYNSPLHF | TGTGCCAGCAGTCCGGGAGCGTTAAGGGCCTATAATTCACCCCTCCACTTT
TRBJ2-1 | TRBD2 | 16 | TRBV5-1 | few | CASSPTLAGGEQEQFF | TGCGCCAGCAGCCCGACCCTAGCGGGGGGTGAGCAGGAGCAGTTCTTC
TRBJ2-3 | NA | 14 | TRBV5-1 | NA | CASSLDGGTDTQYF | TGCGCCAGCAGCCTGGACGGAGGCACAGATACGCAGTATTTT
TRBJ1-1 | NA | 15 | TRBV5-4 | few | CASRPRGQPNTEAFF | TGTGCCAGCAGACCTAGAGGACAGCCCAACACTGAAGCTTTCTTT
TRBJ2-2 | TRBD1 | 15 | TRBV11-3 | NA | CASSLGQGRTGELFF | TGTGCCAGCAGTCTGGGACAGGGACGCACCGGGGAGCTGTTTTTT
TRBJ2-2 | NA | 18 | TRBV11-3 | NA | CASSLDQGGTANTGELFF | TGTGCCAGCAGCTTAGATCAAGGCGGGACAGCGAACACCGGGGAGCTGTTTTTT
TRBJ2-1 | TRBD2 | 14 | TRBV6-2/TRBV6-3 | NA | CASSSGGGINEQFF | TGTGCCAGCAGTTCCGGCGGGGGTATAAATGAGCAGTTCTTC
TRBJ1-5 | NA | 14 | TRBV5-1 | NA | CASSLDASDQPQHF | TGCGCCAGCAGCTTGGATGCGTCGGATCAGCCCCAGCATTTT
TRBJ2-1 | TRBD2 | 16 | TRBV9 | NA | CASSVAGRGAGDEQFF | TGTGCCAGCAGCGTAGCGGGGCGGGGGGCCGGAGATGAGCAGTTCTTC
TRBJ1-3 | TRBD1 | 15 | TRBV4-3 | once | CASSQAPGQGNTIYF | TGCGCCAGCAGCCAAGCCCCGGGACAGGGAAACACCATATATTTT
TRBJ1-2 | NA | 15 | TRBV6-5 | NA | CASSYATTGFYGYTF | TGTGCCAGCAGTTACGCGACCACGGGGTTCTATGGCTACACCTTC
TRBJ1-2 | TRBD1 | 13 | TRBV19 | NA | CASSTQTGDGYTF | TGTGCCAGTAGTACTCAAACAGGGGATGGCTACACCTTC
TRBJ1-1 | NA | 13 | TRBV6-5 | NA | CASSSGGITEAFF | TGTGCCAGCAGTTCCGGGGGGATCACTGAAGCTTTCTTT
TRBJ1-4 | NA | 14 | TRBV5-1 | NA | CASSQGTNNEKLFF | TGCGCCAGCAGCCAGGGTACCAATAATGAAAAACTGTTTTTT